This T cell receptor (beta chain) originates from a study of shared clonotypes between healthy human individuals. This clone was observed a few times. Its antigen is undetermined. What CD8 memory combined were CD45RO+ cells and CCR7-negative CD45RA+ TemRA cells. Findings of the study overall: On the whole, naive subsets had larger estimated richness than memory subsets had.

The run depth of the assay was deep. Several immunoSEQ plates received, in even portions, the genomic DNA of each subset. TCRdb's copy holds only in-frame clones and misses some; the assay was immunoSEQ multiplex PCR. This sample has 600,000 to 750,000 clones, with about 92% found just once. There are 16 residues in the CDR3. The germline V gene has CDR1 SGDLS and CDR2 YYNGEE. Between the trimmed V and J ends, which lost 0 bases and 5 bases, there was a span of 15 bases. Sequencing was carried out using memory CD8+ T cells from PBMCs. Subset: CD45RO+ cells pooled with CCR7-negative TemRA cells. The chain carries TRBV9 and TRBJ2-1; D uncertain. This TCR derives from a man between 18 and 35 years old in good health. Some clones in this sample may be carry-over from other donors' samples. CDR3 nucleotides: TGTGCCAGCAGCGTAGGCCTCCAACTCATAAACAATGAGCAGTTCTTC. Translation gives CASSVGLQLINNEQFF.